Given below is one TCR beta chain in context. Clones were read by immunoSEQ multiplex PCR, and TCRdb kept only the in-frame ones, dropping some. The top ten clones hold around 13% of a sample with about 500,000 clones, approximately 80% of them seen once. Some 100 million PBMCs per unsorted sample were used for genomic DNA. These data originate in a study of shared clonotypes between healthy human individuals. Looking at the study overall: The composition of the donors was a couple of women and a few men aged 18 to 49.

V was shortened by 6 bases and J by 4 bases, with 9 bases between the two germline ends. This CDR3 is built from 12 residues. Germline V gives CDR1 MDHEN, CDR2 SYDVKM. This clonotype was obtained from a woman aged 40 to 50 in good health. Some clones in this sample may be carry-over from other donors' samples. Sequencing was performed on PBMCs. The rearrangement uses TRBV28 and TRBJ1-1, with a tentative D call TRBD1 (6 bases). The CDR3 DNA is TGTGCCAGCAGAGGGACACCCACTGAAGCTTTCTTT. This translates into CASRGTPTEAFF. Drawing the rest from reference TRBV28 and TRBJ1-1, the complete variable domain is DVKVTQSSRYLVKRTGEKVFLECVQDMDHENMFWYRQDPGLGLRLIYFSYDVKMKEKGDIPEGYSVSREKKERFSLILESASTNQTSMYLCASRGTPTEAFFGQGTRLTVV.